The T cell receptor (beta chain) under discussion was sequenced for a study of blood T cell repertoires in COVID-19 (TCRdb year 2020). Background on the whole study: Samples covering the acute and convalescent phases of COVID-19 were provided by collaborators in the United States, Italy and Spain. The material from the prospective study consisted of cDNA or gDNA derived from T cells, B-cell-depleted T cells, or PBMCs. Subjects who had been exposed to COVID-19, were actively infected with it, or had recovered from it provided the deeply sampled blood TCRbeta repertoires that made up the dataset. The repertoires were released in a freely available public database meant as a resource for research on the immune response to SARS-CoV-2. Samples were obtained from the ongoing ImmuneRACE study (first 160 participants) and from over 1,000 subjects provided by 6 global collaborators. Sample metadata almost always included a de-identified subject ID, COVID-19 status, age in years and sex. HLA class I and class II types, where available, came from metadata supplied by the sample provider rather than from assay-based typing. What the work shows at the level of the full study, not this receptor alone: The amount of clinical and demographic metadata varied by source and participant and was provided uncurated.

Trimming at the junction amounts to 0 bases on V and 2 bases on J, and the germline ends lie 16 bases apart. Spanning cysteine to phenylalanine, the CDR3 consists of 17 amino acids. CDR3 DNA is the only sequence kept; it has 51 bases, read in frame from the first base. CDR1 GTSNPN and CDR2 SVGIG were looked up in the germline V gene (reference sequence). For this clone: The clone's antigen remains unknown. No qualities accompany the bases; no much larger clone lies one base away.

TCRbeta CDR3 regions were amplified from genomic DNA using the immunoSEQ Assay, a bias-controlled multiplex PCR. Concerning the study's data processing: Nucleated cell counts per sample were estimated from amplification of reference gene primers within the assay. Sequence reads were collapsed and filtered to measure the absolute abundance of every unique TCRbeta CDR3 rearrangement. For each sample, productive Simpson clonality was calculated by taking the square root of Simpson's diversity index across productive rearrangements. The immuneACCESS repertoire file appears here via TCRdb, limited to in-frame rearrangements. These files lack a portion of the clones; in checked studies, under half of the deficit traces to unresolved V genes, and the cause of the others is not known. Clonal size and the V and J genes are those of that table, whereas D and trimming came from the DNA. The sample table lists fewer than 250,000 clones, over 75% of them with a count of one. The ten biggest clones cover roughly 6.2% of the sample.

Another Seattle source contributed samples from volunteer blood donors who had recovered from COVID-19. Whole blood was collected in K2EDTA tubes by collaborating institutions according to the institutions' own protocols. Collaborator samples were shipped for TCRbeta analysis as frozen whole blood, isolated PBMCs, or DNA extracted from either sample type. This sequence originates from a woman aged 40 to 49 who had recovered from COVID-19. Source material: peripheral blood. The sequence is built from TRBV30 and TRBJ1-4, with TRBD1 as a weak D call on 5 bases. The DNA sequence is TGTGCCTGGAGTGTACAAAGGGGTTTCGCGACTAATGAAAAACTGTTTTTT. This codes for CAWSVQRGFATNEKLFF.